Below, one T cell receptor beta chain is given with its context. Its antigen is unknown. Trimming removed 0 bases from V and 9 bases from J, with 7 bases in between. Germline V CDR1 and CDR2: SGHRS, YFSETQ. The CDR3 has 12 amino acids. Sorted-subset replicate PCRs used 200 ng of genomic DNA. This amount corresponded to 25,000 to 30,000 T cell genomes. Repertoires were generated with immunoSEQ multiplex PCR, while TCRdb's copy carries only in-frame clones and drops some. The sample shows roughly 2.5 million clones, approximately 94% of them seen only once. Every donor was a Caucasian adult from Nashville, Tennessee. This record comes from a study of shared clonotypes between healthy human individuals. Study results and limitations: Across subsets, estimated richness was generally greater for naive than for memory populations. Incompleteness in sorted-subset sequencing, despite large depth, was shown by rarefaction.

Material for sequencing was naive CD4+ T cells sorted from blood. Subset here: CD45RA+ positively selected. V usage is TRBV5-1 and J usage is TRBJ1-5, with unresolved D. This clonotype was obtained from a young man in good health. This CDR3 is CASSLDGMPQHF. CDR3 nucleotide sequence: TGCGCCAGCAGCTTGGACGGAATGCCCCAGCATTTT.